Here is one T cell receptor beta chain with its context. Antigen specificity is unknown. Profiling relied on immunoSEQ multiplex PCR, and the TCRdb table lists in-frame clones only, not all of them. Altogether about 140,000 clones are present, 80% to 95% being singletons, with the ten largest covering 3% to 4.5%. These data come from a study of T cell responses to AZD1222 COVID-19 vaccine. Germline V gene lookup returns CDR1 SGDLS and CDR2 YYNGEE. V lost 3 bases, J lost 7 bases, and 17 bases lay in between. This CDR3 spans 15 amino acids. Findings of the study overall: Nearly half of spike-specific TCRs reportedly target unmutated variant regions.

This TCR was recovered from an adult who received the AZD1222 COVID-19 vaccine. The sequences come from peripheral blood, collected 28 days after the second AZD1222 dose. This chain connects TRBV9 to TRBJ1-5, with a tentative D call TRBD1 (6 bases). For the CDR3, the DNA is TGTGCCAGCAGCGCCCGAGGGGGTCTGGGCCAGCCCCAGCATTTT. Amino acid sequence: CASSARGGLGQPQHF.